What follows are 21 T cell receptor beta chains derived from one specimen sequenced in a study of T cells in Graves' hyperthyroidism and ophthalmopathy. Template material for amplifying TCR beta CDR3 regions consisted of RNA transcripts. The HTBI primer set served for first-round RT-PCR of the TCR CDR3. TCRdb redid the calling of the multiplex PCR reads with MiXCR, one entry per CDR3 protein. The table lists 490,000 or so distinct CDR3 sequences, roughly 23% of them singletons. The sequenced sample was blood. These receptors originate from a woman aged 65 to 85 with Graves' ophthalmopathy.

The CDR3 spells CSARPHSGPQETQYF. CDR3 DNA sequence: TGCAGTGCTAGACCCCATAGCGGGCCTCAAGAGACCCAGTACTTC. The chain carries TRBV20-1 and TRBJ2-5; 7 bases fit TRBD2. This CDR3 has 15 amino acids. Germline V gene sequence: CDR1 DFQATT, CDR2 SNEGSKA (reference sequence). The V and J ends lost 2 bases and 2 bases, in that order; junction bases with no gene match: 8.

This clonotype was recorded at least ten times. This chain joins TRBV7-2 and TRBJ2-2; TRBD2 agrees at 11 bases. This CDR3 is 15 amino acids long. Trimming took 4 bases from V and 5 from J; bases not matched to a gene: 3. The V gene's germline CDR1 is SGHTA and CDR2 FQGNSA. In DNA, the CDR3 is TGTGCCAGCAGCTCTCGGACTAGCGGGACCGGGGAGCTGTTTTTT. Translating it yields CASSSRTSGTGELFF.

V gene TRBV7-9 combines with J gene TRBJ1-4; D ambiguous. V was clipped by 2 bases and J by 4 bases, with 14 bases between them. The CDR3 is made up of 16 amino acids. Germline-derived CDR1 and CDR2 are SEHNR and FQNEAQ (reference sequence). The CDR3 sequence is CASSLWLAAHNEKLFF. The CDR3 DNA follows: TGTGCCAGCAGCTTATGGCTGGCAGCTCATAATGAAAAACTGTTTTTT. Based on the CDR3 plus reference TRBV7-9 and TRBJ1-4, the full variable domain is DTGVSQNPRHKITKRGQNVTFRCDPISEHNRLYWYRQTLGQGPEFLTYFQNEAQLEKSRLLSDRFSAERPKGSFSTLEIQRTEQGDSAMYLCASSLWLAAHNEKLFFGSGTQLSVL.

This clonotype showed up just a few times. The genes are TRBV20-1 and TRBJ2-5, with 9 bases identical to TRBD1. Trimming took 5 bases from V and 6 from J; bases not matched to a gene: 10. CDR1 is DFQATT, CDR2 SNEGSKA, per germline (reference sequence). The CDR3 runs to 14 residues. CDR3 protein: CSAPLPGQGKTQYF. CDR3 coding DNA: TGCAGTGCTCCGCTCCCTGGACAGGGGAAGACCCAGTACTTC.

V usage is TRBV7-3 and J usage is TRBJ2-1; D is perhaps TRBD1 (8 bases). The CDR3 covers 14 residues. CDR1 SGHTA and CDR2 FQGTGA come from the germline V gene. The germline V and J ends were trimmed by 5 bases and 5 bases, with 13 bases remaining between them. The CDR3 DNA reads TGTGCCAGCAGCAAACAGGGGGGGCACAATGAGCAGTTCTTC. Its protein product is CASSKQGGHNEQFF.

The sample holds many counts of this clonotype. The J gene is TRBJ2-2, the V gene TRBV2, with unresolved D. The CDR3 is 14 residues long. Trimming took 5 bases from V and 1 from J, leaving 8 bases between them. Germline CDR1 is SNHLY and CDR2 is FYNNEI. For the CDR3, the DNA is TGTGCCAGCAGTCCTTGGGAGAACACCGGGGAGCTGTTTTTT. Its translation is CASSPWENTGELFF.

This clonotype was found many times. The chain recombines TRBV7-2 with TRBJ2-7, with 9 bases that match TRBD1. Unmatched junction bases numbered 8, after V lost 5 bases and J lost 3 bases. This CDR3 has 15 amino acids. Per the germline V gene, CDR1 is SGHTA and CDR2 is FQGNSA. The CDR3 region is CASSTSGTGNYEQYF. As DNA, the CDR3 is TGTGCCAGCAGCACCTCCGGGACAGGGAACTACGAGCAGTACTTC.

In this sample, this clonotype turned up once. V and J are TRBV7-9 and TRBJ2-2, with 9 bases aligning to TRBD2. CDR3 length: 18 residues. The germline CDR1 and CDR2 sequences are SEHNR and FQNEAQ (reference sequence). Losses at the gene ends were 2 bases for V and 7 bases for J; bases not matched to a gene: 14. CDR3 region: CASSLRVGLAGKDGELFF. For the CDR3, the DNA is TGTGCCAGCAGCTTACGGGTCGGCCTAGCGGGGAAGGACGGGGAGCTGTTTTTT.

This clonotype has at least ten counts. V gene TRBV2 combines with J gene TRBJ2-2; possibly TRBD2 for D (5 bases). The germline V gene encodes CDR1 SNHLY and CDR2 FYNNEI. The CDR3 runs to 15 residues. Deletions cut 8 bases from V and 2 bases from J, with 15 bases between. CDR3 in DNA: TGTGCCAGCCGTATCGGAGGAGGTAACACCGGGGAGCTGTTTTTT. Translated, it gives CASRIGGGNTGELFF.

V is TRBV30 and J is TRBJ1-3; D is possibly TRBD1 (6 bases). Per the germline V gene, CDR1 is GTSNPN and CDR2 is SVGIG (reference sequence). Trimming cost V 4 bases and J 0 bases, with 16 bases left between them. The CDR3 is made up of 16 amino acids. CDR3 amino acids: CAWTRKGGNSGNTIYF. The CDR3 region has the DNA TGTGCCTGGACCCGTAAAGGGGGGAACTCTGGAAACACCATATATTTT.

This clonotype has just a few counts. This chain uses TRBV7-2 with TRBJ2-2, with D hard to call. The CDR3 loop spans 15 amino acids. V was pared by 5 bases and J by 7 bases, with 17 bases between. The germline V gene has CDR1 SGHTA and CDR2 FQGNSA. This chain's CDR3 is CASSPRAILGGELFF. The CDR3 coding sequence is TGTGCCAGCAGCCCCCGGGCCATATTGGGCGGGGAGCTGTTTTTT. The entire variable domain, with the rest obtained from reference TRBV7-2 and TRBJ2-2, is as follows: GAGVSQSPSNKVTEKGKDVELRCDPISGHTALYWYRQSLGQGLEFLIYFQGNSAPDKSGLPSDRFSAERTGGSVSTLTIQRTQQEDSAVYLCASSPRAILGGELFFGEGSRLTVL.

The CDR3 bases are TGCGCCAGCAGCTTAGGAATGGACACTGAAGCTTTCTTT. Encoded protein: CASSLGMDTEAFF. The V call is TRBV5-1, the J call TRBJ1-1; D uncertain. This CDR3 comprises 13 residues. V was cut by 2 bases and J by 3 bases, with 8 bases left in between. Germline-derived CDR1 and CDR2 are SGHRS and YFSETQ.

This chain connects TRBV4-1 to TRBJ2-5, with 8 bases aligning to TRBD2. Germline values: CDR1 MGHRA, CDR2 YSYEKL. The CDR3 runs to 18 residues. The junction had 12 bases not matched to a gene; V was cut back by 0 bases and J by 3 bases. This CDR3 reads CASSQDTGWAAGEETQYF. The CDR3 DNA reads TGCGCCAGCAGCCAAGATACCGGCTGGGCAGCGGGAGAAGAGACCCAGTACTTC.

The chain combines TRBV27 with TRBJ2-5, with 8 bases fitting TRBD1. This CDR3 is built from 14 residues. Germline-derived CDR1 and CDR2 are MNHEY and SMNVEV (reference sequence). The V and J ends lost 5 bases and 9 bases, in that order; junction bases with no gene match: 11. The CDR3 nucleotides read TGTGCCAGCAGTCCCAGGGACAGGCTCGGGTCCCAGTACTTC. Translation gives CASSPRDRLGSQYF.

This clonotype was counted many times. This chain uses TRBV10-2 with TRBJ1-5; D remains unclear. The germline V and J ends were trimmed by 3 bases and 4 bases, with 7 bases remaining between them. CDR1 WSHSY and CDR2 SAAADI come from the germline V gene. The CDR3 extends over 13 amino acids. In nucleotides, the CDR3 is TGCGCCAGCAGTGAATTCGGGAATCAGCCCCAGCATTTT. This encodes CASSEFGNQPQHF.

The chain is built from TRBV20-1 and TRBJ1-1, with unresolved D. V lost 6 bases to trimming and J lost 1 base, with 12 bases between them. CDR1 and CDR2 (germline): DFQATT, SNEGSKA (reference sequence). The CDR3 spans 13 residues. This CDR3 is CSAQQITNTEAFF. The CDR3 DNA is TGCAGTGCCCAACAGATAACGAACACTGAAGCTTTCTTT.

V and J are TRBV6-1 and TRBJ2-7; 10 positions match TRBD2. This CDR3 has 15 amino acids. Germline V gene lookup returns CDR1 MNHNS and CDR2 SASEGT. Losses at the gene ends were 1 base for V and 4 bases for J; bases not matched to a gene: 4. The CDR3 DNA is TGTGCCAGCAGTGAAGTATTAGCGGGAGGATACGAGCAGTACTTC. It encodes CASSEVLAGGYEQYF.

This clonotype was seen more than once but under ten times. V gene TRBV30 combines with J gene TRBJ2-7; 8 nucleotides agree with TRBD1. This CDR3 spans 13 amino acids. J was trimmed by 4 bases and V by 4 bases; bases with no gene match: 6. Germline V gene lookup returns CDR1 GTSNPN and CDR2 SVGIG (reference sequence). The CDR3 sequence is CAWNRDRPYEQYF. The CDR3 DNA reads as TGTGCCTGGAACCGGGACAGGCCATACGAGCAGTACTTC.

This clonotype occurred a few times. V is TRBV6-1 and J is TRBJ2-7; D unresolved. Per germline, CDR1 MNHNS and CDR2 SASEGT. The V end was cut by 5 bases, the J end by 4 bases, with 6 bases between. This CDR3 has 11 residues. CDR3 amino acids: CASSSKYEQYF. The CDR3 nucleotides are TGTGCCAGCAGTTCCAAGTACGAGCAGTACTTC.

In its sample, this clonotype was seen many times. The chain is built from TRBV24-1 and TRBJ1-1, with D maybe TRBD1 (5 bases). Deletions cut 3 bases from V and 4 bases from J, with 14 bases between. CDR3 length equals 15 residues. Per the germline V gene, CDR1 is KGHDR and CDR2 is SFDVKD. The DNA for the CDR3 is TGTGCCACCAGTGATCCGACCCGTGGGGCCACTGAAGCTTTCTTT. As protein: CATSDPTRGATEAFF.

This chain links TRBV5-6 with TRBJ2-7, with D tentatively TRBD2 (6 bases). Germline CDR1 reads SGHDT; CDR2 reads YYEEEE. V was clipped by 0 bases and J by 2 bases, with 15 bases between them. The CDR3 is made up of 16 amino acids. CDR3 amino acids: CASSLAGGLPAYEQYF. In nucleotides, the CDR3 is TGTGCCAGCAGCTTGGCCGGGGGACTCCCGGCCTACGAGCAGTACTTC.